This T cell receptor (beta chain) was documented in a study of early T cells in non-severe SARS-CoV-2 infection (dated by TCRdb to the early 2020s). Regarding the research as a whole: Because TCR sequencing was done on bulk RNA from unsorted whole blood, the alpha and beta chains could not be paired.

What the research found in general, with its limitations: VDJdb matching was skewed toward anti-spike CD8 responses and likely underestimated virus-specific expansions, missing private and CD4 specificities.

The CDR3 holds 14 amino acids from the cysteine to the phenylalanine. Kept here is only the CDR3 DNA, which spans 42 bases and is read in frame from base 1. From V the trimming removes 5 bases and from J it removes 13 bases, while the gene matches leave 15 bases of the junction unaccounted for. CDR1 and CDR2 are read off the germline V gene as SGHDT and YYEEEE. This clonotype was counted at least ten times. Its antigen is not yet known. Base qualities are not recorded, but no much larger clone differs from it by a single base. A case-control design nested within a healthcare worker cohort in London, UK, was used, with weekly nasopharyngeal swab PCR tests and blood sampling performed. Healthcare workers were recruited between 23 and 31 March 2020, during the week of the UK lockdown, and were followed weekly for up to about 15 weeks. The library was made by 5' RACE. The sequencing machine was a NextSeq 500. Unique molecular identifiers were attached to individual cDNA molecules in the TCR library protocol so that sequencing error and PCR bias could be corrected. Both TCR alpha and beta chains were sequenced, and tight co-correlation was observed between alpha and beta sequence abundances in each sample. Processing in the source paper ran as follows. V gene, J gene and CDR3 annotation of TCR sequences was performed with Decombinator V4. TCRs were defined as expanded if a significant change between any two time points was detected under a Poisson model with p below 0.0001. TCR abundances were normalised to the total number of TCRs sequenced per sample and expressed as counts per million. TRAV1-2 paired with TRAJ12, TRAJ20 or TRAJ33 defined MAIT TCRs, while TRAV10 paired with TRAJ18 defined iNKT TCRs. VDJdb, accessed on 1 November 2021, was searched for TCRs annotated for CMV, EBV and SARS-CoV-2, and TCRs annotated for more than one antigen were excluded. TCRdb reran the public reads through fastp at Q25 and MiXCR, keeping productive beta chains. Rows matching on CDR3 protein sequence are summarized as one entry with the most common DNA and genes. It is TCRdb's table, rather than the study itself, that gives the V and J calls and clone size. This sample comprises some 56,000 distinct CDR3 sequences, more than 13% of them detected only once. The ten largest clones take up about 4% of the sample.

Recombination linked TRBV5-6 to TRBJ2-3; 8 bases in the junction line up with TRBD2. This clonotype was sampled from an adult who was a healthcare worker with PCR-confirmed SARS-CoV-2 infection or an uninfected control (not recorded which). Source: whole blood, taken at baseline. The CDR3 region: CASRPQASGLVEYF. The nucleotides read TGTGCCAGCAGACCGCAGGCTAGCGGGCTGGTAGAGTATTTT. This CDR3, with the reference TRBV5-6 and TRBJ2-3 proteins standing in past its ends, gives the full variable domain DAGVTQSPTHLIKTRGQQVTLRCSPKSGHDTVSWYQQALGQGPQFIFQYYEEEERQRGNFPDRFSGHQFPNYSSELNVNALLLGDSALYLCASRPQASGLVEYFGPGTRLTVL.